This TCR beta chain was recovered during a study of cytomegalovirus exposure and HLA in healthy donors. Both 60 Vbeta primers and 13 Jbeta primers went into the PCR. Clones were sequenced by immunoSEQ multiplex PCR, and TCRdb holds only the in-frame ones, with some missing. The sample has 130,000 to 150,000 clones, approximately 78% seen once. CDR3 length equals 13 residues. In germline, CDR1 is MNHEY, CDR2 SVGAGI. Germline trimming cut 6 bases from V and 6 bases from J; bases unmatched to any gene: 2. The receptor's source is a woman younger than 35 in good health and CMV-seropositive. Source material: PBMCs. The chain employs TRBV6-5 and TRBJ2-1; 10 bases fit TRBD1. CDR3 region: CASSRTGGNEQFF. The CDR3 DNA is TGTGCCAGCAGCCGGACAGGGGGCAATGAGCAGTTCTTC.